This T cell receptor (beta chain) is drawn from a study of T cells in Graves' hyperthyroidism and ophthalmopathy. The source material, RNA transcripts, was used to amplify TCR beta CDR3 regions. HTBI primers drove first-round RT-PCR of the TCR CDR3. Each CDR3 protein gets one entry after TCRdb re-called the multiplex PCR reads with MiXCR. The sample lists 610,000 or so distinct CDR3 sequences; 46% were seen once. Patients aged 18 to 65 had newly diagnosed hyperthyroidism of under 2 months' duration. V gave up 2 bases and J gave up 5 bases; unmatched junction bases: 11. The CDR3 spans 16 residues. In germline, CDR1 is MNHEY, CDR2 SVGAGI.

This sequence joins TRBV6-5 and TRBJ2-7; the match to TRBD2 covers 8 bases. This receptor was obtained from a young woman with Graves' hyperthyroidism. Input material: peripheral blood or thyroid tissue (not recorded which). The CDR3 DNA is TGTGCCAGCAGTTACGCGCGCGGGAGGACCAGCCACGAGCAGTACTTC. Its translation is CASSYARGRTSHEQYF.